A single sample gave rise to the 13 T cell receptor beta chains below, sequenced in a study of cytomegalovirus exposure and HLA in healthy donors. The PCR employed 60 Vbeta primers together with 13 Jbeta primers. The method was immunoSEQ multiplex PCR; TCRdb's version includes in-frame clones alone and lacks a portion of them. The table includes some 180,000 clones, roughly 9.4% detected once. Sequenced sample: PBMCs. The receptors stem from a woman aged 25 to 39 in good health and CMV-seropositive.

This chain connects TRBV6-5 to TRBJ1-1, with 8 bases aligning to TRBD1. This CDR3 comprises 14 residues. The germline CDR1 and CDR2 sequences are MNHEY and SVGAGI. The trim removed 9 bases at V and 0 bases at J, leaving 6 bases unmatched. The CDR3 loop is CASKKGQVNTEAFF. CDR3 DNA sequence: TGTGCCAGTAAAAAGGGACAGGTGAACACTGAAGCTTTCTTT.

The chain joins TRBV27 to TRBJ1-5; perhaps TRBD1 as D (5 bases). V lost 2 bases and J lost 10, with 12 bases in between. The CDR3 is made up of 13 amino acids. Germline CDR1 MNHEY, CDR2 SMNVEV (reference sequence). CDR3 sequence: CASSLGTGDPQHF. Here the CDR3 DNA reads TGTGCCAGCAGTTTAGGGACGGGGGATCCCCAGCATTTT.

This chain uses TRBV29-1 with TRBJ2-7; possibly TRBD1 for D (5 bases). Germline V gene lookup returns CDR1 SQVTM and CDR2 ANQGSEA. V gave up 5 bases and J gave up 6 bases, with 20 bases separating them. The CDR3 contains 14 residues. The CDR3 DNA follows: TGCAGCGTTTCCCCCGGGCAGGGTAGTTTCGAGCAGTACTTC. It translates to CSVSPGQGSFEQYF.

This clone appeared a few times. The chain joins TRBV6-6 to TRBJ2-2; D is possibly TRBD2 (5 bases). Trimming pared 2 bases from V and 5 bases from J, leaving 9 bases between. Germline CDR1 is MNHNY and CDR2 is SVGAGI (reference sequence). The CDR3 has 14 amino acids. The chain's CDR3 is CASSYRRGTGELFF. CDR3 nucleotides: TGTGCCAGCAGTTACCGTAGAGGGACCGGGGAGCTGTTTTTT.

This clone has more than one count but fewer than ten. The rearrangement joins TRBV5-6 to TRBJ1-1; D gene unclear. Per the germline V gene, CDR1 is SGHDT and CDR2 is YYEEEE. V lost 4 bases and J lost 1, with 20 bases in between. CDR3 length equals 17 residues. CDR3 sequence (DNA): TGTGCCAGCAGCCTGGGTTTTCCGGTGGAGCAGAACACTGAAGCTTTCTTT. Protein: CASSLGFPVEQNTEAFF.

This sequence joins TRBV4-1 and TRBJ2-7, with 7 bases that match TRBD2. The CDR3 totals 15 residues. The V gene end was trimmed by 1 base and the J gene end by 2 bases; junction bases not matched to a gene: 5. Germline V CDR1 and CDR2: MGHRA, YSYEKL. CDR3 amino acids: CASSQGGSPTYEQYF. As DNA, the CDR3 is TGCGCCAGCAGCCAAGGCGGGAGCCCCACCTACGAGCAGTACTTC.

The rearrangement uses TRBV5-5 and TRBJ1-2; D perhaps matches TRBD1 (5 bases). The CDR3 runs 14 residues. Deletions cut 3 bases from V and 4 bases from J, with 13 bases between. Germline V gene sequence: CDR1 SGHKS, CDR2 YYEKEE (reference sequence). CDR3 coding DNA: TGTGCCAGCAGCTACCAGGCAGGGTCCTATGGCTACACCTTC. Amino acid sequence: CASSYQAGSYGYTF.

The rearrangement links TRBV18 to TRBJ2-7; tentative D call: TRBD1 (6 bases). The CDR3 extends over 12 amino acids. The V gene lost 4 bases and the J gene lost 2 bases, with 6 bases spanning the gap. Germline V gene sequence: CDR1 KGHSH, CDR2 LQKENI. The CDR3 DNA sequence: TGTGCCAGCTCACGACAGGCCTACGAGCAGTACTTC. Its translation: CASSRQAYEQYF.

The J gene is TRBJ2-5, the V gene TRBV11-2; D possibly corresponds to TRBD2 (6 bases). The CDR3 is 18 amino acids. The V end lost 1 base, the J end lost 2 bases, and 20 bases lay between the germline ends. Germline lookup yields CDR1 SGHAT and CDR2 FQNNGV. Here the CDR3 DNA reads TGTGCCAGCAGCTTAGGATTTACCGGGACTTATATACAAGAGACCCAGTACTTC. Protein: CASSLGFTGTYIQETQYF. Drawing the rest from reference TRBV11-2 and TRBJ2-5, the complete variable domain is EAGVAQSPRYKIIEKRQSVAFWCNPISGHATLYWYQQILGQGPKLLIQFQNNGVVDDSQLPKDRFSAERLKGVDSTLKIQPAKLEDSAVYLCASSLGFTGTYIQETQYFGPGTRLLVL.

This clone was seen only a few times. This rearrangement joins TRBV6-6 to TRBJ1-5; 7 bases are a match to TRBD1. V lost 6 bases to trimming and J lost 3 bases; unmatched junction nucleotides: 5. CDR1 is MNHNY, CDR2 SVGAGI, per germline (reference sequence). This CDR3 spans 14 amino acids. CDR3 residues: CASSRDRDNQPQHF. In DNA, the CDR3 is TGTGCCAGCAGCCGAGACAGGGACAATCAGCCCCAGCATTTT.

This rearrangement joins TRBV27 to TRBJ2-1; perhaps TRBD2 as D (6 bases). The CDR3 covers 14 residues. V lost 2 bases and J lost 7, with 12 bases in between. The germline gives CDR1 MNHEY, CDR2 SMNVEV (reference sequence). The CDR3 sequence is CASSLSGSRNEQFF. CDR3 coding DNA: TGTGCCAGCAGTTTAAGCGGGTCGAGAAATGAGCAGTTCTTC.

Concerning this clone: Relative to the germline gene, one junction end is altered; a read error may explain this. V usage is TRBV6-5 and J usage is TRBJ2-7; 9 nucleotides match TRBD2. The CDR3 has 14 residues. Germline assignment: CDR1 MNHEY and CDR2 SVGAGI. The chain's CDR3 is CASSSGTSWDEQSF. The CDR3 bases are TGTGCCAGCAGTTCCGGGACTAGCTGGGACGAGCAGTCCTTC.

This clone was seen more than once but under ten times. The chain is built from TRBV10-3 and TRBJ2-1; 9 bases are shared with TRBD1. CDR3 length: 16 amino acids. V was pared by 4 bases and J by 6 bases, with 10 bases of the junction left unmatched. CDR1 is ENHRY, CDR2 SYGVKD, per germline. The CDR3 DNA follows: TGTGCCATCAGTGCGCTAGGGACAGGGAACCCCAATGAGCAGTTCTTC. Translated, it gives CAISALGTGNPNEQFF.